These 17 T cell receptor beta chains originate from one sample sequenced in a study of regulatory T cells in long-lasting Graves disease (dated by TCRdb to the early 2020s). The time point tag for this specimen amounts to: persistent/refractory GD, antithyroid drugs over 5 years with positive TRAb. For both TCR sequencing and RNA sequencing, RNA was extracted from PBMCs in TRIzol. The library was made by multiplex PCR. TCRdb names Illumina HiSeq 4000 as the instrument used. TCR beta libraries were built with iRepertoire HTBI primers and Arm-PCR amplification of CDR3 regions. TCRdb trimmed public reads at Q25 via fastp, called clones via MiXCR and kept in-frame beta chains. Rows merge per CDR3 protein into single entries with the most common DNA and genes. Present in this sample are around 460,000 distinct CDR3 sequences, roughly 21% of which were seen just once. The ten largest clones take up over 6% of the sample.

The starting material was peripheral blood mononuclear cells (PBMCs), obtained when the disease was refractory, from a patient treated with antithyroid drugs. Source of these receptors: a female donor with Graves disease.

On this clonotype itself: This could be a read error, since a much larger clone is one nucleotide away. The chain employs TRBV20-1 and TRBJ2-7; 11 nucleotides align to TRBD1. Germline CDR1 DFQATT, CDR2 SNEGSKA (reference sequence). This CDR3 is built from 14 residues. The CDR3 loop reads CSAGGQGATYERYF. CDR3 sequence (DNA): TGCAGTGCGGGAGGACAGGGGGCGACCTACGAGCGGTACTTC.

This clonotype was detected only a few times. The chain couples TRBV30 to TRBJ1-1, with TRBD1 as a possible D gene (6 bases). Germline assignment: CDR1 GTSNPN and CDR2 SVGIG (reference sequence). The CDR3 has 14 amino acids. Trimming took 4 bases from V and 6 from J, leaving 18 bases between them. The CDR3 region has the DNA TGTGCCTGGACGGGTCTGAACAGGGACTCTGAAGCTTTCTTT. It specifies CAWTGLNRDSEAFF.

Ten or more counts support this clonotype. The chain combines TRBV5-1 with TRBJ1-5; 7 nucleotides match TRBD1. CDR3 size: 15 residues. The V gene's germline CDR1 is SGHRS and CDR2 YFSETQ. V was clipped by 7 bases and J by 6 bases; unmatched bases: 13. CDR3 bases: TGCGCCAGCTCCGCAGGGGGAGGGCAAGGTCAGCCCCAGCATTTT. Translating it yields CASSAGGGQGQPQHF.

This clonotype was counted ten times or more. The gene calls are TRBV12-3 or TRBV12-4 and TRBJ2-7, with 11 bases aligning to TRBD1. The CDR3 is made up of 14 amino acids. V shed 6 bases, J shed 5 bases, and the junction held 6 bases outside the gene matches. The CDR3 protein is CASSSGTGGHEQYF. In DNA, the CDR3 is TGTGCCAGCAGCTCGGGGACAGGGGGACACGAGCAGTACTTC.

This clonotype was found a few times. The J gene is TRBJ1-2, the V gene TRBV6-2 or TRBV6-3, with 8 bases aligning to TRBD1. In germline, CDR1 is MNHEY, CDR2 SVGEGT. The CDR3 runs to 13 residues. V trimming: 2 bases; J trimming: 6 bases; junction bases outside the gene matches: 2. The DNA of the CDR3 is TGTGCCAGCAGTTACGACAGGGGACATGGCTACACCTTC. Translated: CASSYDRGHGYTF.

The chain has TRBV10-3 and TRBJ1-1; possible D gene TRBD1, 5 bases. The CDR3 runs 14 residues. V dropped 0 bases and J dropped 4 bases, with 9 bases sitting between them. CDR1 and CDR2 from the germline V gene are ENHRY and SYGVKD. The CDR3 loop reads CAISESGGGTEAFF. As DNA, the CDR3 is TGTGCCATCAGTGAGTCAGGTGGGGGCACTGAAGCTTTCTTT.

This clonotype was recorded many times. V gene TRBV15 combines with J gene TRBJ2-7, with D hard to call. The germline V gene has CDR1 LNHNV and CDR2 YYDKDF (reference sequence). Trimming took off 6 bases at V and 0 bases at J, with 12 bases between the two ends. The CDR3 contains 14 residues. The CDR3: CATSGLPLSYEQYF. The CDR3 DNA reads TGTGCCACCAGTGGATTGCCTCTCTCCTACGAGCAGTACTTC.

This clonotype was detected many times. The chain joins TRBV12-3 or TRBV12-4 to TRBJ1-2; possibly TRBD1 for D (5 bases). Deletions cut 3 bases from V and 0 bases from J, with 11 bases between. The length of the CDR3 is 15 residues. The CDR3 sequence: CASSFWGRANYGYTF. DNA for the CDR3: TGTGCCAGCAGTTTCTGGGGACGAGCTAACTATGGCTACACCTTC.

This clonotype has ten or more counts. The chain's CDR3 is CASSQRVGGSLAFF. The CDR3 DNA follows: TGTGCCAGCAGCCAAAGAGTGGGCGGGAGTTTGGCTTTCTTT. This sequence joins TRBV12-3 or TRBV12-4 and TRBJ1-1, with D uncertain. V lost 6 bases and J lost 11, with 22 bases in between. There are 14 residues in the CDR3.

This clonotype was detected many times. This chain connects TRBV28 to TRBJ1-3; the D is unclear. The V end was cut by 5 bases, the J end by 6 bases, with 8 bases between. The CDR3 covers 12 residues. CDR1 and CDR2 from the germline V gene are MDHEN and SYDVKM. Here the CDR3 reads CASSPLENTIYF. In DNA, the CDR3 is TGTGCCAGCAGTCCCCTGGAAAACACCATATATTTT.

This clonotype has a single count. The rearrangement uses TRBV12-3 or TRBV12-4 and TRBJ2-1, with TRBD1 matching 8 bases. The CDR3 spans 16 residues. The V segment lost 3 bases and the J segment 3 bases; nucleotides outside the gene matches: 7. DNA for the CDR3: TGTGCCAGCAGTTTCCTGACAGGGGCGGGCTACAATGAGCAGTTCTTC. Its translation is CASSFLTGAGYNEQFF.

This clonotype was recorded a few times. This rearrangement joins TRBV28 to TRBJ2-6; D is unresolved. The CDR3 has 17 residues. The germline V and J ends were trimmed by 1 base and 0 bases, with 10 bases remaining between them. Germline V gene lookup returns CDR1 MDHEN and CDR2 SYDVKM. The CDR3 loop is CASSLFGWFSGANVLTF. The DNA for the CDR3 is TGTGCCAGCAGTTTATTCGGGTGGTTCTCTGGGGCCAACGTCCTGACTTTC.

The gene calls are TRBV9 and TRBJ1-4; no clear D gene. CDR1 SGDLS and CDR2 YYNGEE come from the germline V gene. The CDR3 consists of 17 residues. V dropped 0 bases and J dropped 0 bases, with 12 bases sitting between them. The CDR3 bases are TGTGCCAGCAGCGTAGGTGGAGCCATTGCAACTAATGAAAAACTGTTTTTT. It codes for CASSVGGAIATNEKLFF.

This clonotype has a count of ten or more. The chain joins TRBV27 to TRBJ2-5; perhaps TRBD2 as D (6 bases). CDR3 length equals 14 residues. Germline assignment: CDR1 MNHEY and CDR2 SMNVEV (reference sequence). V was trimmed by 5 bases and J by 2 bases, leaving 12 bases between them. DNA of the CDR3: TGTGCCAGCAGTATACGCCGGGGGCAAGAGACCCAGTACTTC. This sequence encodes CASSIRRGQETQYF.

This clonotype has only a few counts. This chain links TRBV3-1 with TRBJ2-5; D gene uncertain. Deletions cut 6 bases from V and 5 bases from J, with 22 bases between. This CDR3 has 16 residues. Germline V gene sequence: CDR1 LGHDT, CDR2 YNNKEL (reference sequence). The CDR3 region is CASSSTSGLPLETQYF. Here the CDR3 DNA reads TGTGCCAGCAGTAGCACCTCTGGCTTACCCCTTGAGACCCAGTACTTC.

This clonotype was counted only a few times. The rearrangement links TRBV30 to TRBJ1-1; no reliable D call. Germline V lookup: CDR1 GTSNPN, CDR2 SVGIG (reference sequence). V lost 5 bases and J 3 bases, leaving 13 bases between the germline ends. This CDR3 region has 13 residues. The CDR3 bases are TGTGCCTGGGACGGGGTGGGGTACACTGAAGCTTTCTTT. Amino acid sequence: CAWDGVGYTEAFF. Full variable domain (remainder filled in from reference TRBV30 and TRBJ1-1): SQTIHQWPATLVQPVGSPLSLECTVEGTSNPNLYWYRQAAGRGLQLLFYSVGIGQISSEVPQNLSASRPQDRQFILSSKKLLLSDSGFYLCAWDGVGYTEAFFGQGTRLTVV.

This clonotype was detected many times. The J gene is TRBJ2-7, the V gene TRBV12-3 or TRBV12-4; tentative D call: TRBD2 (6 bases). Trimming stripped 3 bases from V and 6 bases from J, with 15 bases between. The CDR3 covers 14 residues. The CDR3 sequence: CASSFGTYGVEQYF. The CDR3 DNA reads TGTGCCAGCAGTTTCGGGACTTACGGAGTCGAGCAGTACTTC.